Each of the 20 T cell receptor beta chains below was sequenced from the same sample in a study of T cell repertoires in cytomegalovirus infection. MiXCR was run by TCRdb on the reads, yielding one entry per CDR3 protein. Of more than 400,000 distinct CDR3 sequences in the sample, less than 30% were seen once. The sequenced material came from PBMCs. These receptors were obtained from a human donor in good health (CMV status not recorded). Some clones in this sample may be carry-over from other donors' samples.

Many counts were recorded for this clonotype. This chain joins TRBV7-8 and TRBJ1-4; D unclear. The CDR3 is made up of 14 amino acids. In germline, CDR1 is SGHVS, CDR2 FQNEAQ. Trimming took 8 bases from V and 7 from J, leaving 17 bases between them. As DNA, the CDR3 is TGTGCCAGCGGTTTTGAAGTCTTCGGTGAAAAACTGTTTTTT. Its protein product is CASGFEVFGEKLFF.

A few counts support this clonotype. This chain joins TRBV4-1 and TRBJ2-5; 9 bases map to TRBD2. The CDR3 has 15 residues. J lost 4 bases, V lost 4 bases, and 7 bases had no gene match. Germline CDR1 reads MGHRA; CDR2 reads YSYEKL. CDR3 in amino acids: CASSPRLAGTETQYF. The CDR3 DNA reads TGCGCCAGCAGCCCCAGGCTAGCGGGAACAGAGACCCAGTACTTC.

The V gene is TRBV24-1, the J gene TRBJ2-1; the match to TRBD2 covers 12 bases. V lost 8 bases and J lost 8; bases outside the gene matches: 3. The CDR3 covers 13 residues. Germline CDR1 reads KGHDR; CDR2 reads SFDVKD. The CDR3 loop reads CATTLAGGDEQFF. DNA of the CDR3: TGTGCCACCACACTAGCGGGAGGCGATGAGCAGTTCTTC.

CDR3 in amino acids: CASSQQGKGTEAFF. CDR3 bases: TGTGCCAGCAGTCAGCAGGGGAAGGGGACTGAAGCTTTCTTT. The chain combines TRBV12-3 or TRBV12-4 with TRBJ1-1, with D perhaps matching TRBD1 (6 bases). The CDR3 consists of 14 residues. The germline V and J ends were trimmed by 5 bases and 5 bases, with 15 bases remaining between them.

This clonotype has ten or more counts. This chain connects TRBV4-1 to TRBJ1-2, with TRBD1 identical over 11 bases. Germline V gene sequence: CDR1 MGHRA, CDR2 YSYEKL. The CDR3 length is 14 residues. V gave up 8 bases and J gave up 7 bases; unmatched junction bases: 9. This CDR3 is CASRPGQGDGGYTF. CDR3 sequence (DNA): TGCGCCAGCCGGCCGGGACAGGGGGACGGTGGCTACACCTTC.

The chain couples TRBV7-6 to TRBJ2-1, with TRBD2 identical over 9 bases. V shed 1 base and J 8 bases; nucleotides not matched to a gene: 15. The CDR3 consists of 18 residues. Germline assignment: CDR1 SGHVS and CDR2 FNYEAQ. The CDR3 spells CASSLGVAGGPSVHEQFF. The CDR3 DNA follows: TGTGCCAGCAGCTTAGGGGTGGCGGGAGGGCCTTCCGTTCATGAGCAGTTCTTC.

This clonotype was counted a few times. V usage is TRBV5-6 and J usage is TRBJ2-5; D unclear. V shed 2 bases and J shed 7 bases, with 15 bases lying between them. This CDR3 is 14 amino acids long. Germline V gives CDR1 SGHDT, CDR2 YYEEEE. In DNA, the CDR3 is TGTGCCAGCAGCTTTCCGAGTACGCCTCGGACCCAGTACTTC. Protein: CASSFPSTPRTQYF. The variable domain in full, completed from reference TRBV5-6 and TRBJ2-5, reads DAGVTQSPTHLIKTRGQQVTLRCSPKSGHDTVSWYQQALGQGPQFIFQYYEEEERQRGNFPDRFSGHQFPNYSSELNVNALLLGDSALYLCASSFPSTPRTQYFGPGTRLLVL.

In the case of this clonotype: Its ends do not fully match the called genes, so a read error is possible. This chain joins TRBV7-2 and TRBJ1-5; 8 positions agree with TRBD1. Germline V CDR1 and CDR2: SGHTA, FQGNSA. The CDR3 runs 16 residues. DNA for the CDR3: TGTGCCAACAGCTTAGCCGGACAGGGAGGCAGTCAGCCCCAGCATTTT. The encoded protein is CANSLAGQGGSQPQHF.

The sample holds a few counts of this clonotype. The rearrangement uses TRBV7-9 and TRBJ2-1; D perhaps matches TRBD1 (6 bases). Per germline, CDR1 SEHNR and CDR2 FQNEAQ (reference sequence). The CDR3 loop spans 20 amino acids. V was shortened by 5 bases and J by 0 bases, with 26 bases between the two germline ends. CDR3 DNA: TGTGCCAGCAGCCCGACCCTGACAGGCACTACTCAAGACTCCTACAATGAGCAGTTCTTC. Protein product: CASSPTLTGTTQDSYNEQFF.

V gene TRBV5-4 combines with J gene TRBJ1-6, with a tentative D call TRBD1 (5 bases). The CDR3 extends over 14 amino acids. Germline V gene sequence: CDR1 SGHNT, CDR2 YYREEE (reference sequence). V shed 0 bases and J shed 9 bases, with 10 bases lying between them. CDR3 loop: CASSLEGAGSPLHF. The CDR3 bases are TGTGCCAGCAGCTTGGAAGGGGCGGGTTCACCCCTCCACTTT.

The table lists this clonotype with a count of one. The chain uses TRBV29-1 and TRBJ2-5, with 8 bases that match TRBD2. Losses at the gene ends were 7 bases for V and 4 bases for J; bases not matched to a gene: 11. Germline lookup yields CDR1 SQVTM and CDR2 ANQGSEA. The CDR3 has 14 residues. CDR3 in amino acids: CSAAPGGGGETQYF. The CDR3 nucleotides are TGCAGCGCCGCCCCGGGAGGGGGTGGAGAGACCCAGTACTTC.

This clonotype was seen repeatedly, ten times or more. V gene TRBV7-2 combines with J gene TRBJ1-2; the D is unclear. This CDR3 is built from 14 residues. Germline V CDR1 and CDR2: SGHTA, FQGNSA. V was clipped by 4 bases and J by 2 bases, with 11 bases between them. CDR3 protein: CASSSKPQNYGYTF. Written as DNA, the CDR3 is TGTGCCAGCAGCTCCAAACCCCAGAACTATGGCTACACCTTC. The entire variable domain, with the rest obtained from reference TRBV7-2 and TRBJ1-2, is as follows: GAGVSQSPSNKVTEKGKDVELRCDPISGHTALYWYRQSLGQGLEFLIYFQGNSAPDKSGLPSDRFSAERTGGSVSTLTIQRTQQEDSAVYLCASSSKPQNYGYTFGSGTRLTVV.

This clonotype appeared many times. This sequence joins TRBV7-8 and TRBJ2-7, with D maybe TRBD2 (6 bases). The V and J ends lost 0 bases and 1 base respectively, with 10 bases between them. The CDR3 has 15 residues. Germline V gives CDR1 SGHVS, CDR2 FQNEAQ. The CDR3 loop is CASSLAGLGSYEQYV. Here the CDR3 DNA reads TGTGCCAGCAGCTTAGCGGGACTTGGTTCCTACGAGCAGTACGTC.

The rearrangement joins TRBV7-9 to TRBJ2-3, with a possible D match to TRBD2 (6 bases). CDR1 SEHNR and CDR2 FQNEAQ come from the germline V gene (reference sequence). Trimming cost V 5 bases and J 0 bases, with 15 bases left between them. The CDR3 runs 16 residues. This CDR3 is CASSPDLGGSTDTQYF. For the CDR3, the DNA is TGTGCCAGCAGCCCTGACTTAGGAGGGAGCACAGATACGCAGTATTTT.

This sequence joins TRBV20-1 and TRBJ1-1, with D maybe TRBD1 (6 bases). The CDR3 runs 15 residues. The V gene lost 0 bases and the J gene lost 1 base, with 12 bases spanning the gap. From germline, CDR1 is DFQATT and CDR2 SNEGSKA (reference sequence). CDR3 sequence reads: CSARDRGGWNTEAFF. The CDR3 region has the DNA TGCAGTGCTAGAGATAGGGGGGGCTGGAACACTGAAGCTTTCTTT.

The rearrangement uses TRBV6-5 and TRBJ1-3; D is perhaps TRBD1 (5 bases). Looked up from germline, CDR1 is MNHEY and CDR2 is SVGAGI. The length of the CDR3 is 15 residues. Trimming pared 6 bases from V and 0 bases from J, leaving 12 bases between. CDR3 region: CASSVSGNSGNTIYF. CDR3 nucleotides: TGTGCCAGCAGCGTCTCAGGGAACTCTGGAAACACCATATATTTT.

The V and J genes are TRBV20-1 and TRBJ2-2; D possibly matches TRBD1 or TRBD2 (5 bases each). Germline CDR1 is DFQATT and CDR2 is SNEGSKA (reference sequence). V lost 1 base and J lost 6, with 15 bases in between. This CDR3 region has 15 residues. CDR3 DNA: TGCAGTGCTAGAGTTCCATTTTTGGGGGCCGGGGAGCTGTTTTTT. Its protein is CSARVPFLGAGELFF.

The chain is built from TRBV11-2 and TRBJ2-1; TRBD2 matches at 10 bases. Germline CDR1 SGHAT, CDR2 FQNNGV. The CDR3 totals 15 residues. Losses at the gene ends were 5 bases for V and 6 bases for J; bases not matched to a gene: 7. The CDR3 protein is CASSISGRESNEQFF. The CDR3 DNA follows: TGTGCCAGCAGCATAAGCGGGAGGGAGAGCAATGAGCAGTTCTTC.

The V call is TRBV5-1, the J call TRBJ1-4, with 7 positions matching TRBD1. The V gene's germline CDR1 is SGHRS and CDR2 YFSETQ. Trimming cost V 4 bases and J 8 bases; bases outside gene matches: 11. The CDR3 totals 15 residues. CDR3 sequence reads: CASSLRTGRREKLFF. The CDR3 DNA is TGCGCCAGCAGCCTAAGGACAGGTCGGCGGGAAAAACTGTTTTTT.

The J gene is TRBJ2-1, the V gene TRBV12-3 or TRBV12-4, with TRBD1 identical over 9 bases. V was clipped by 6 bases and J by 5 bases; unmatched bases: 11. This CDR3 comprises 16 residues. For the CDR3, the DNA is TGTGCCAGCAGGAACCCCGGACAGGGGCGCCACAATGAGCAGTTCTTC. Its translation is CASRNPGQGRHNEQFF.